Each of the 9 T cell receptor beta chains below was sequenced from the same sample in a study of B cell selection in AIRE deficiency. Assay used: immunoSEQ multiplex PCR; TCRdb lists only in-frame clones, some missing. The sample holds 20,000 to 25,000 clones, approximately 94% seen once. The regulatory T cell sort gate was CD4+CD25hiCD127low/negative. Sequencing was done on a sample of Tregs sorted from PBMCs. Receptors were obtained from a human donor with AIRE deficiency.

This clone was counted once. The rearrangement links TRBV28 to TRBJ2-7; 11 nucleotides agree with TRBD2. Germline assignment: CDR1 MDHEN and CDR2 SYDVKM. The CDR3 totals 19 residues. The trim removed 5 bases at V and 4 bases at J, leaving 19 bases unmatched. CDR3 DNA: TGTGCCAGCAGTCCCTGGCGAGTAGCGGGAGGGGGTCAGGATTACGAGCAGTACTTC. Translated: CASSPWRVAGGGQDYEQYF.

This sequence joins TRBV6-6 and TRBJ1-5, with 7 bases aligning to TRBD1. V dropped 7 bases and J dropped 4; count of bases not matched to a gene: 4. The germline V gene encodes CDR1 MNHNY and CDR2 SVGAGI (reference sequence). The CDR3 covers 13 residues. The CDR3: CASTKGANQPQHF. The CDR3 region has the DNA TGTGCCAGCACCAAGGGGGCGAATCAGCCCCAGCATTTT.

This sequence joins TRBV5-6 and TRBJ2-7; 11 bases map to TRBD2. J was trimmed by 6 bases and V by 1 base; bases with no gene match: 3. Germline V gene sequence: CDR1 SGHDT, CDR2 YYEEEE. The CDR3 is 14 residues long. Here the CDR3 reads CASSLTSGSGEQYF. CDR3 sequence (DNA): TGTGCCAGCAGCTTGACTAGCGGGAGCGGCGAGCAGTACTTC.

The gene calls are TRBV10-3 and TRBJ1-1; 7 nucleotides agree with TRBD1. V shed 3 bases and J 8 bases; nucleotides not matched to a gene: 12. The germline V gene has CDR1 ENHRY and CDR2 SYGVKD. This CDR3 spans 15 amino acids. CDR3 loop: CAISDTLVGGREAFF. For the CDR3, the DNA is TGTGCCATCAGTGACACTTTGGTAGGGGGCCGGGAAGCTTTCTTT.

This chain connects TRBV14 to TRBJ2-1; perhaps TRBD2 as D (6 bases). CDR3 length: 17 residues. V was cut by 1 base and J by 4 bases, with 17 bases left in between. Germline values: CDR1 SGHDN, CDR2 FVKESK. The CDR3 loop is CASSQGHPGAVYNEQFF. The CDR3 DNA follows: TGTGCCAGCAGCCAAGGTCACCCGGGAGCCGTATACAATGAGCAGTTCTTC.

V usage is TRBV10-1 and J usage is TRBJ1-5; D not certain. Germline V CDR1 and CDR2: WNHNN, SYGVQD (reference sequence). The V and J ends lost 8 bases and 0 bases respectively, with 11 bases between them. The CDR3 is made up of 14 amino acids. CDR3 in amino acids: CASYPKHSNQPQHF. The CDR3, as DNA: TGCGCCAGCTACCCAAAGCATAGCAATCAGCCCCAGCATTTT.

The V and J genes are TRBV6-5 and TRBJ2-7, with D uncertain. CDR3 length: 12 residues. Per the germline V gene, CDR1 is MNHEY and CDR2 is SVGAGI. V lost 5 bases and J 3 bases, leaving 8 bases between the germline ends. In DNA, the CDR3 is TGTGCCAGCAGTAGTCGAAACTACGAGCAGTACTTC. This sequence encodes CASSSRNYEQYF.

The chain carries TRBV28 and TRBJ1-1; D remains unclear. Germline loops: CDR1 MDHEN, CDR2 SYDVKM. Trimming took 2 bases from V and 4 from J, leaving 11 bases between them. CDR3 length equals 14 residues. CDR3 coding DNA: TGTGCCAGCAGTTTAGCTTTAAGCGGCACTGAAGCTTTCTTT. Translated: CASSLALSGTEAFF.

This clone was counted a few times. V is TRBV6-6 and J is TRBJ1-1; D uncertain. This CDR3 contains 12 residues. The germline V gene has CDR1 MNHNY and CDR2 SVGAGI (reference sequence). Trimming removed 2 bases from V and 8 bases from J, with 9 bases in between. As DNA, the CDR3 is TGTGCCAGCAGTTACCCCTTTTCAGAAGCTTTCTTT. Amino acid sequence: CASSYPFSEAFF.